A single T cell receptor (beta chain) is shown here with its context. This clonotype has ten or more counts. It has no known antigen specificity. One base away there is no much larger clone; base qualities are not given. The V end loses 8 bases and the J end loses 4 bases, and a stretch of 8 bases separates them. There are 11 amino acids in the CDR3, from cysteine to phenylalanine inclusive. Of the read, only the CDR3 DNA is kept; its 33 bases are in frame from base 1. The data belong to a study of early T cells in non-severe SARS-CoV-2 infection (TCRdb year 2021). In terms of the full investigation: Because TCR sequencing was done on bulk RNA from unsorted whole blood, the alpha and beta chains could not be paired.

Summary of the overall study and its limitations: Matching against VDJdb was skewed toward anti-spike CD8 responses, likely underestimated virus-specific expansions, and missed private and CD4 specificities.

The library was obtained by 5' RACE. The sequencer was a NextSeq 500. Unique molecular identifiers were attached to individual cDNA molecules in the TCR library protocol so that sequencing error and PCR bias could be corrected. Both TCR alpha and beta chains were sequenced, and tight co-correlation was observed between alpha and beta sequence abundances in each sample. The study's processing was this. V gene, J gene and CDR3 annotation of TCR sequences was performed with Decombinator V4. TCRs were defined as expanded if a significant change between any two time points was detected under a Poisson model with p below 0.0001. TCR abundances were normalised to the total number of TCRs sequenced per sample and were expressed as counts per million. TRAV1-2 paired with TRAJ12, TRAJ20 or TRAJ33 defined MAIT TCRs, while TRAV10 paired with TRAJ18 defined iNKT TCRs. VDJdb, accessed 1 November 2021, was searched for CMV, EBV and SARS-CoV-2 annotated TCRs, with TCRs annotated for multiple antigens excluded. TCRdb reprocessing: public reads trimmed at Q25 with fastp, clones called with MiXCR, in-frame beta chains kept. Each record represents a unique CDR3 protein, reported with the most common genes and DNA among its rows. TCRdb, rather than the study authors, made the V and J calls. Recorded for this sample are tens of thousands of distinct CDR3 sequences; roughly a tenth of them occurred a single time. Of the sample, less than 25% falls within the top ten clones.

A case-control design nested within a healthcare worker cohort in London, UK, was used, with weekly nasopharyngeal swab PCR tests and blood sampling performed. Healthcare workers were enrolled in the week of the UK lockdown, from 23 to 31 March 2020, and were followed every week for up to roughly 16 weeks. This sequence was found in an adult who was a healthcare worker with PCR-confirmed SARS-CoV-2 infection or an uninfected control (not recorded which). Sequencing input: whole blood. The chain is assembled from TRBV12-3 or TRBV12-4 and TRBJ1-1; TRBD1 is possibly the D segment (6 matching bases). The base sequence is TGTGCCAGCCTAGGGGGCACTGAAGCTTTCTTT. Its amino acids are CASLGGTEAFF.